This entry is about one T cell receptor (beta chain). One base away lies a much larger clone, so this may be a sequencing read error. Other DNA sequences in this sample translate to the same CDR3. Division of CD4+ cells produced a CD45RA+ naive subset and a CD45RA-negative memory subset. This record comes from a study of shared clonotypes between healthy human individuals. Across the study: Three CD4 naive, three CD4 memory, two CD8 naive and one CD8 memory plate were used per donor.

Method: immunoSEQ multiplex PCR; TCRdb's copy keeps in-frame clones and lacks some. The sample shows roughly 1 million clones, approximately 70% of them seen only once. The source material was memory CD4+ T cells sorted from blood. The subset denotes: CD45RA-negative fraction. This clonotype was obtained from a young man in good health.

CDR3 sequence: CASSYGGSNTEAFF. Written as DNA, the CDR3 is TGTGCCAGCAGTTACGGCGGGTCGAACACTGAAGCTTTCTTT. This rearrangement joins TRBV6-5 to TRBJ1-1; D is unresolved. Looked up from germline, CDR1 is MNHEY and CDR2 is SVGAGI. V dropped 2 bases and J dropped 1 base, with 8 bases sitting between them. The CDR3 totals 14 residues.